Following are 23 T cell receptor beta chains from one sample sequenced in a study of cytomegalovirus exposure and HLA in healthy donors. The assay was immunoSEQ multiplex PCR, and TCRdb's table has in-frame clones only and misses some. The table records 250,000 to 400,000 clones, roughly 87% of them present only once. Sequencing was performed on PBMCs. These receptors were collected from a man between 25 and 39 years old in good health and CMV-seronegative.

This clone was detected only a few times. The chain carries TRBV30 and TRBJ1-4; the D is unclear. Germline lookup yields CDR1 GTSNPN and CDR2 SVGIG (reference sequence). Trimming took off 0 bases at V and 0 bases at J, with 8 bases between the two ends. The CDR3 has 15 residues. The CDR3: CAWSVGRTTNEKLFF. CDR3 sequence (DNA): TGTGCCTGGAGTGTGGGGAGGACAACTAATGAAAAACTGTTTTTT.

The chain combines TRBV6-5 with TRBJ1-5; 8 bases agree with TRBD1. Germline lookup yields CDR1 MNHEY and CDR2 SVGAGI. The length of the CDR3 is 15 residues. The ends lost 3 bases at V and 0 bases at J; junction bases unmatched: 1. CDR3 DNA sequence: TGTGCCAGCAGTTATGACAGGGGTAGCAATCAGCCCCAGCATTTT. Translated: CASSYDRGSNQPQHF.

The rearrangement uses TRBV6-5 and TRBJ2-2, with D unclear. The germline V gene has CDR1 MNHEY and CDR2 SVGAGI. V gave up 4 bases and J gave up 5 bases, with 11 bases separating them. The CDR3 has 14 residues. CDR3 sequence (DNA): TGTGCCAGCAGTTTCAGACTCTCGACCGGGGAGCTGTTTTTT. This translates into CASSFRLSTGELFF.

V gene TRBV7-7 combines with J gene TRBJ1-1; D ambiguous. Per the germline V gene, CDR1 is SSHAT and CDR2 is FNYEAQ (reference sequence). This CDR3 is built from 13 residues. The V and J ends lost 4 bases and 0 bases respectively, with 6 bases between them. The CDR3 is CASSSELNTEAFF. The DNA of the CDR3 is TGTGCCAGCAGCTCTGAGTTGAACACTGAAGCTTTCTTT.

This rearrangement joins TRBV4-3 to TRBJ2-3; TRBD1 might be the D (5 bases). The CDR3 contains 17 residues. The V and J ends lost 0 bases and 0 bases respectively, with 13 bases between them. Germline CDR1 is LGHNA and CDR2 is YSLEER. Here the CDR3 reads CASSQDLQGTSTDTQYF. The DNA of the CDR3 is TGCGCCAGCAGCCAAGATCTCCAGGGAACTAGCACAGATACGCAGTATTTT.

The J gene is TRBJ1-1, the V gene TRBV7-8, with D unresolved. V lost 5 bases to trimming and J lost 6 bases, with 13 bases between them. Germline V gene lookup returns CDR1 SGHVS and CDR2 FQNEAQ. The CDR3 is made up of 13 amino acids. The chain's CDR3 is CASSRDSESEAFF. The DNA for the CDR3 is TGTGCCAGCAGCCGAGATTCGGAGTCTGAAGCTTTCTTT.

CDR3 protein: CASSLEGTGVGQPQHF. In nucleotides, the CDR3 is TGTGCCAGCAGCTTAGAGGGGACAGGGGTCGGTCAGCCCCAGCATTTT. The chain couples TRBV11-2 to TRBJ1-5; 10 positions match TRBD1. Germline-derived CDR1 and CDR2 are SGHAT and FQNNGV. This CDR3 is built from 16 residues. Trimming at V came to 0 bases and at J to 6 bases, leaving 5 bases not matched to a gene.

The chain employs TRBV11-3 and TRBJ2-5; 10 bases line up with TRBD2. The V gene end was trimmed by 1 base and the J gene end by 2 bases; junction bases not matched to a gene: 7. CDR1 and CDR2 from the germline V gene are SGHNT and YENEEA. The CDR3 spans 17 residues. The CDR3 DNA follows: TGTGCCAGCAGCTTAGGAGGGCTAGCGGGGGCGCAAGAGACCCAGTACTTC. It is translated as CASSLGGLAGAQETQYF.

The rearrangement joins TRBV6-6 to TRBJ1-4, with a tentative D call TRBD1 (6 bases). This CDR3 spans 14 amino acids. Trimming shortened V by 2 bases and J by 8 bases, and 12 bases separated the two germline ends. CDR1 MNHNY and CDR2 SVGAGI come from the germline V gene (reference sequence). As DNA, the CDR3 is TGTGCCAGCAGTTACGTGGGGGCGCGGGAAAAACTGTTTTTT. Its translation is CASSYVGAREKLFF.

The chain uses TRBV7-8 and TRBJ1-5, with D unresolved. Germline loops: CDR1 SGHVS, CDR2 FQNEAQ. This CDR3 comprises 17 residues. Trimming left V 5 bases short and J 0 bases short, with 17 bases between. The CDR3 is CASSQEGSAASNQPQHF. The DNA for the CDR3 is TGTGCCAGCAGCCAAGAGGGTAGTGCAGCTAGCAATCAGCCCCAGCATTTT. Complete variable domain (other parts from reference TRBV7-8 and TRBJ1-5): GAGVSQSPRYKVAKRGQDVALRCDPISGHVSLFWYQQALGQGPEFLTYFQNEAQLDKSGLPSDRFFAERPEGSVSTLKIQRTQQEDSAVYLCASSQEGSAASNQPQHFGDGTRLSIL.

The chain is built from TRBV19 and TRBJ1-1, with a tentative D call TRBD1 (6 bases). This CDR3 is 16 amino acids long. Germline CDR1 is LNHDA and CDR2 is SQIVND (reference sequence). V gave up 7 bases and J gave up 2 bases, with 20 bases separating them. CDR3 bases: TGTGCCAGTAAGGTGGGCAGGGGCAGATTAAACACTGAAGCTTTCTTT. It yields the protein CASKVGRGRLNTEAFF.

This sequence joins TRBV13 and TRBJ1-1; D gene uncertain. V dropped 4 bases and J dropped 1 base, with 13 bases sitting between them. CDR3 size: 15 residues. The germline V gene encodes CDR1 PRHDT and CDR2 FYEKMQ (reference sequence). This CDR3 reads CASSSLREGNTEAFF. The CDR3 DNA sequence: TGTGCCAGCAGCTCCCTTAGAGAGGGGAACACTGAAGCTTTCTTT.

The gene calls are TRBV2 and TRBJ1-2; 9 nucleotides match TRBD1. V lost 11 bases and J lost 8; bases outside the gene matches: 12. CDR1 is SNHLY, CDR2 FYNNEI, per germline. The CDR3 is made up of 13 amino acids. In DNA form, the CDR3 reads TGTGCCCAGCAAGGCGACAGGGGGTTAGGCTACACCTTC. Translating gives CAQQGDRGLGYTF.

The chain carries TRBV9 and TRBJ2-1; a possible D gene is TRBD2 (6 bases). CDR1 and CDR2 from the germline V gene are SGDLS and YYNGEE. V lost 1 base to trimming and J lost 8 bases, with 10 bases between them. The CDR3 has 13 amino acids. This chain's CDR3 is CASSVRGYDEQFF. CDR3 coding DNA: TGTGCCAGCAGCGTACGGGGGTATGATGAGCAGTTCTTC.

V usage is TRBV7-9 and J usage is TRBJ2-7; tentative D call: TRBD1 (6 bases). There are 13 residues in the CDR3. Trimming removed 6 bases at V and 0 bases at J, with 9 bases between. Germline V gene lookup returns CDR1 SEHNR and CDR2 FQNEAQ (reference sequence). In DNA, the CDR3 is TGTGCCAGCAGTTGGGACACCTCCTACGAGCAGTACTTC. Protein: CASSWDTSYEQYF.

The chain is built from TRBV9 and TRBJ2-3; D is unclear. CDR3 length: 16 amino acids. Germline assignment: CDR1 SGDLS and CDR2 YYNGEE. The V end lost 0 bases, the J end lost 2 bases, and 13 bases lay between the germline ends. The CDR3 DNA reads TGTGCCAGCAGCGTAGCTAACAGTGAACCCACAGATACGCAGTATTTT. It yields the protein CASSVANSEPTDTQYF.

The CDR3 protein is CASSLGAYSETQYF. Written as DNA, the CDR3 is TGTGCCAGCAGCTTGGGGGCCTATTCCGAGACCCAGTACTTC. The chain employs TRBV5-6 and TRBJ2-5; D uncertain. This CDR3 contains 14 residues. Trimming removed 0 bases from V and 5 bases from J, with 11 bases in between. In germline, CDR1 is SGHDT, CDR2 YYEEEE.

The chain links TRBV14 to TRBJ2-3, with D perhaps TRBD1 (6 bases). In germline, CDR1 is SGHDN, CDR2 FVKESK. The CDR3 spans 14 residues. Trimming pared 1 base from V and 5 bases from J, leaving 10 bases between. The CDR3 is CASSQGGRKDTQYF. CDR3 nucleotide sequence: TGTGCCAGCAGCCAAGGGGGGCGTAAAGATACGCAGTATTTT.

The V gene is TRBV18, the J gene TRBJ1-1; tentatively, D is TRBD1 (5 bases). CDR1 and CDR2 (germline): KGHSH, LQKENI. The CDR3 extends over 16 amino acids. The V end lost 3 bases, the J end lost 1 base, and 15 bases lay between the germline ends. This CDR3 is CASSPFKVQENTEAFF. CDR3 nucleotides: TGTGCCAGCTCACCTTTTAAGGTACAGGAGAACACTGAAGCTTTCTTT.

This clone has a single count. J is TRBJ2-7 and V is TRBV2; the D gene is possibly TRBD2 (6 bases). The V end lost 4 bases, the J end lost 4 bases, and 14 bases lay between the germline ends. The CDR3 extends over 14 amino acids. Per germline, CDR1 SNHLY and CDR2 FYNNEI. CDR3 coding DNA: TGTGCCAGCAGTGCACTAGCTCTTCCTTACGAGCAGTACTTC. It codes for CASSALALPYEQYF.

CDR3 sequence (DNA): TGTGCCAGCAGCTTGGTGGGGGCAGGGAAAGGGGCCTACGAGCAGTACTTC. It is translated as CASSLVGAGKGAYEQYF. This sequence joins TRBV5-6 and TRBJ2-7; possibly TRBD1 for D (6 bases). V was shortened by 0 bases and J by 2 bases, with 18 bases between the two germline ends. Germline values: CDR1 SGHDT, CDR2 YYEEEE. The CDR3 spans 17 residues.

The chain has TRBV6-1 and TRBJ2-3; 8 bases align to TRBD1. Germline CDR1 and CDR2: MNHNS and SASEGT. The V and J ends lost 1 base and 0 bases, in that order; junction bases with no gene match: 18. The CDR3 consists of 21 residues. CDR3 DNA: TGTGCCAGCAGTGAAGTAGGACAGGGCATTTCCGCATTTTCTAGCACAGATACGCAGTATTTT. Amino acid sequence: CASSEVGQGISAFSSTDTQYF.

This clone showed up just once. V gene TRBV5-1 combines with J gene TRBJ2-2; 9 bases map to TRBD1. CDR1 is SGHRS and CDR2 is YFSETQ in the germline V gene. The CDR3 extends over 17 amino acids. Unmatched junction bases numbered 11, after V lost 3 bases and J lost 5 bases. The DNA for the CDR3 is TGCGCCAGCAGCTCGACACCGGGACAGGGAAGTACCGGGGAGCTGTTTTTT. Protein sequence: CASSSTPGQGSTGELFF.